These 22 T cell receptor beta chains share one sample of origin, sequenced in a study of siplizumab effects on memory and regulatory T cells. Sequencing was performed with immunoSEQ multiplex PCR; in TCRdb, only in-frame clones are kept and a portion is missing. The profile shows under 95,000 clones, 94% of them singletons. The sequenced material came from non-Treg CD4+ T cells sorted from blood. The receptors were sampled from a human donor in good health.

CDR3 in amino acids: CASSLTGSTDTQYF. CDR3 coding DNA: TGTGCCAGCAGCCTCACTGGTAGCACAGATACGCAGTATTTT. The chain carries TRBV5-4 and TRBJ2-3, with D unresolved. V was clipped by 4 bases and J by 0 bases, with 9 bases between them. Germline V gene data show CDR1 as SGHNT and CDR2 as YYREEE (reference sequence). The CDR3 covers 14 residues.

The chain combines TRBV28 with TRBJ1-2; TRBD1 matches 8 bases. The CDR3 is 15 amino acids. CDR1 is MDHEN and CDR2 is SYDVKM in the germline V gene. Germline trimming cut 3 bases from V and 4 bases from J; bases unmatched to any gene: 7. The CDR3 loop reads CASSLISGQGYGYTF. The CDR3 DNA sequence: TGTGCCAGCAGTTTGATATCCGGACAGGGCTATGGCTACACCTTC.

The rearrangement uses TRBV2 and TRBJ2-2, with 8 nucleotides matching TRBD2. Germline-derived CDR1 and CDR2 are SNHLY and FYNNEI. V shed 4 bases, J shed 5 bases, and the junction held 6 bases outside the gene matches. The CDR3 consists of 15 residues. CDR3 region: CASSADGRATGELFF. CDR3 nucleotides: TGTGCCAGCAGTGCTGACGGGAGGGCGACCGGGGAGCTGTTTTTT.

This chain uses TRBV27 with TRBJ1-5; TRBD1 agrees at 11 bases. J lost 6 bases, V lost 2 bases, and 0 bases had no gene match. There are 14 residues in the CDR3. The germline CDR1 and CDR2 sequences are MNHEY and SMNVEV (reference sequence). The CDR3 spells CASSLGTGGQPQHF. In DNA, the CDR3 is TGTGCCAGCAGTTTAGGGACAGGGGGTCAGCCCCAGCATTTT.

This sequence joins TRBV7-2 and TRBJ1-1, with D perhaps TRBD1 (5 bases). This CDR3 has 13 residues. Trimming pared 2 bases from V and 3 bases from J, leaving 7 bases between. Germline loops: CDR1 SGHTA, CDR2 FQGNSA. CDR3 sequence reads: CASSLLRDTEAFF. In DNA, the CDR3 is TGTGCCAGCAGCTTACTCAGGGACACTGAAGCTTTCTTT.

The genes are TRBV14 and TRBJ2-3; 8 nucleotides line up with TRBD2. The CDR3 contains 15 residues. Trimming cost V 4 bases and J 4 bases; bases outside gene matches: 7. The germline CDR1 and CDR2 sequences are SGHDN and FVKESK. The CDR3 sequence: CASSLASGRPDTQYF. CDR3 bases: TGTGCCAGCAGCCTGGCCAGCGGGAGACCAGATACGCAGTATTTT.

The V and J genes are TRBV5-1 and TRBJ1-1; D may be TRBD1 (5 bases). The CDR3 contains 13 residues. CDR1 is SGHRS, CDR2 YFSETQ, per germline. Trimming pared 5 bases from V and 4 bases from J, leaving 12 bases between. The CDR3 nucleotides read TGCGCCAGCAGTGTGGGGCCGGGCACTGAAGCTTTCTTT. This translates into CASSVGPGTEAFF. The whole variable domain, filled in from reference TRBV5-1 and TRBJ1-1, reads KAGVTQTPRYLIKTRGQQVTLSCSPISGHRSVSWYQQTPGQGLQFLFEYFSETQRNKGNFPGRFSGRQFSNSRSEMNVSTLELGDSALYLCASSVGPGTEAFFGQGTRLTVV.

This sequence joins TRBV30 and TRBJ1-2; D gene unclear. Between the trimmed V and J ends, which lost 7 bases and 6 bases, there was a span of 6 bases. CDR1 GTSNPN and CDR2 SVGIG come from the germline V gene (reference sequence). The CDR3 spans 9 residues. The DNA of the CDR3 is TGTGCCTTCGGGGATGGCTACACCTTC. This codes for CAFGDGYTF.

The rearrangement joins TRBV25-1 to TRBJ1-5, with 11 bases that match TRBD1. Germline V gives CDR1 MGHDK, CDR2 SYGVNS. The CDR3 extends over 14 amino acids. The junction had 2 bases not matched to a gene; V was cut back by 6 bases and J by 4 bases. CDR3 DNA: TGTGCCAGCAGCGGGACAGGGGGAAATCAGCCCCAGCATTTT. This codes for CASSGTGGNQPQHF.

In DNA form, the CDR3 reads TGTGCCAGCAGCTTCCGGGGTCACGAGCAGTACTTC. This gives the protein CASSFRGHEQYF. The gene calls are TRBV5-5 and TRBJ2-7; the D gene is possibly TRBD2 (5 bases). Germline lookup yields CDR1 SGHKS and CDR2 YYEKEE (reference sequence). The CDR3 has 12 amino acids. The V and J ends lost 2 bases and 5 bases respectively, with 8 bases between them.

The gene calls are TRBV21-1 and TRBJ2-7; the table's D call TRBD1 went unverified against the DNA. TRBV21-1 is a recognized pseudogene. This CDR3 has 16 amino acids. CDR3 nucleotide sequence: TGTGCCAGCACCCTTTTTGACAGGACTGCCTCCTACGAGCAGTACTTC. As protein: CASTLFDRTASYEQYF.

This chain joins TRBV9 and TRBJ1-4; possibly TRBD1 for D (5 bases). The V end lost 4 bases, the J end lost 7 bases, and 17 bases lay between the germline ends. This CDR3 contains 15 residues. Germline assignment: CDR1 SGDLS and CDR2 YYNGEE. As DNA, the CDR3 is TGTGCCAGCAGCCCTATCGGGGGTGGGGCTGAAAAACTGTTTTTT. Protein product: CASSPIGGGAEKLFF.

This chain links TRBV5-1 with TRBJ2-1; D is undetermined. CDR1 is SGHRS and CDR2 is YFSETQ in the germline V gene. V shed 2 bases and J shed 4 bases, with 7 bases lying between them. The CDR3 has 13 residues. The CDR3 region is CASSFGFYNEQFF. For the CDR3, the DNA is TGCGCCAGCAGCTTTGGCTTTTACAATGAGCAGTTCTTC.

CDR3 amino acids: CSVTAGTSGATQFF. The CDR3, as DNA: TGCAGCGTCACCGCCGGGACTAGCGGGGCAACACAGTTCTTC. The chain couples TRBV29-1 to TRBJ2-1; 13 bases agree with TRBD2. Looked up from germline, CDR1 is SQVTM and CDR2 is ANQGSEA. This CDR3 has 14 residues. With V trimmed by 6 bases and J by 13 bases, 12 bases remained unmatched.

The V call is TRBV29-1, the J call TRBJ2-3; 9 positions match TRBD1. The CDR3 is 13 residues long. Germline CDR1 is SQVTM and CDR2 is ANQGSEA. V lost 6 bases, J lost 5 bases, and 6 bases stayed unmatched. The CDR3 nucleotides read TGCAGCGTGCAACAGGGGGCTGGAGATACGCAGTATTTT. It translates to CSVQQGAGDTQYF.

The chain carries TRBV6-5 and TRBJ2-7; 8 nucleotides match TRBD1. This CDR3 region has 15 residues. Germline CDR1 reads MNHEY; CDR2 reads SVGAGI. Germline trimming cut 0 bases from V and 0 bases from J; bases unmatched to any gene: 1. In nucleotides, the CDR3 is TGTGCCAGCAGTTACTCCGGACAGGGCTCCTACGAGCAGTACTTC. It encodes CASSYSGQGSYEQYF.

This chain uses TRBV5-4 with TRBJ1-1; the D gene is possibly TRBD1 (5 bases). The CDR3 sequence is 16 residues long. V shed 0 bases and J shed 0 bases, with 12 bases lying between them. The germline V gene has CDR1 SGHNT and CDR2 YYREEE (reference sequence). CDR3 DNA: TGTGCCAGCAGCTTGGGGGGGACTAACGTGAACACTGAAGCTTTCTTT. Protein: CASSLGGTNVNTEAFF.

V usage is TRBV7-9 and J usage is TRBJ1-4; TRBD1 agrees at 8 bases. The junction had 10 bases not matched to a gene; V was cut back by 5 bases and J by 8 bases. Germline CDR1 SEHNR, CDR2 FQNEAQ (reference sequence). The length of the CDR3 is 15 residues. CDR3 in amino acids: CASSPRQGLREKLFF. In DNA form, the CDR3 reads TGTGCCAGCAGCCCCCGACAGGGGCTTAGGGAAAAACTGTTTTTT.

CDR3 loop: CASSLARDFAAFF. The DNA for the CDR3 is TGTGCCAGCAGCTTAGCCCGGGACTTTGCGGCTTTCTTT. This rearrangement joins TRBV11-2 to TRBJ1-1, with D tentatively TRBD1 (5 bases). Trimming pared 1 base from V and 11 bases from J, leaving 14 bases between. Germline V gene data show CDR1 as SGHAT and CDR2 as FQNNGV. The CDR3 covers 13 residues.

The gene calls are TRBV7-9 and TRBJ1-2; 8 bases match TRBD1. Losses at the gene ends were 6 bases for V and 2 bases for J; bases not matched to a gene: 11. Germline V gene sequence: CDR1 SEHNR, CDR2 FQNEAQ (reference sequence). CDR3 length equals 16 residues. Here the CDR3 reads CASRDDRGWGNYGYTF. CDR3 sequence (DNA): TGTGCCAGCAGGGACGACAGGGGTTGGGGGAACTATGGCTACACCTTC.

The DNA of the CDR3 is TGTGCCAGTAGTACCTTAATGACACCTAACTATGGCTACACCTTC. It specifies CASSTLMTPNYGYTF. The rearrangement uses TRBV19 and TRBJ1-2; D is unresolved. The CDR3 has 15 amino acids. V was cut by 4 bases and J by 0 bases, with 12 bases left in between. CDR1 and CDR2 from the germline V gene are LNHDA and SQIVND (reference sequence).

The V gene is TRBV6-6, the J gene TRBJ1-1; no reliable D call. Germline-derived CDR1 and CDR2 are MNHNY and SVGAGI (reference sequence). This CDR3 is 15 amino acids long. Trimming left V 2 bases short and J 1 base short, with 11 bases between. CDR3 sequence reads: CASSYGSLSNTEAFF. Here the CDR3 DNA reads TGTGCCAGCAGTTACGGCAGCTTGTCGAACACTGAAGCTTTCTTT.